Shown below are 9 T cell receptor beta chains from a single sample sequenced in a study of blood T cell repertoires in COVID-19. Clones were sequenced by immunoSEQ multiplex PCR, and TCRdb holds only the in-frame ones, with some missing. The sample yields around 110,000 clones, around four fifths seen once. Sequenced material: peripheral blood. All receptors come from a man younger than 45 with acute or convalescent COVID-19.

The CDR3 sequence is CASSEGSSDEQYV. The DNA for the CDR3 is TGTGCCAGCAGTGAAGGGAGTAGTGACGAGCAGTACGTC. This chain joins TRBV6-1 and TRBJ2-7, with unresolved D. Germline CDR1 and CDR2: MNHNS and SASEGT. The CDR3 runs to 13 residues. V lost 1 base and J lost 5, with 9 bases in between.

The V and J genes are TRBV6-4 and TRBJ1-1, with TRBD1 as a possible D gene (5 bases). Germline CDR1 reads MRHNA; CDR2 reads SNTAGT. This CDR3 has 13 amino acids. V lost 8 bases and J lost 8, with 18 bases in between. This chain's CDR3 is CASSRDPGVEAFF. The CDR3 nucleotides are TGTGCCAGCTCCAGGGACCCGGGAGTGGAAGCTTTCTTT.

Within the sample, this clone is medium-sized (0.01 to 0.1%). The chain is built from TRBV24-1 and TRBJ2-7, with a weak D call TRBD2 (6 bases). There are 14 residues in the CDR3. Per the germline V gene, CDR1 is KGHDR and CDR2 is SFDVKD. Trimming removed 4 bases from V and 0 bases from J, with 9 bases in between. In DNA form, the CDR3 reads TGTGCCACCAGTGAAAAGACTAGCTCCTACGAGCAGTACGTC. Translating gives CATSEKTSSYEQYV.

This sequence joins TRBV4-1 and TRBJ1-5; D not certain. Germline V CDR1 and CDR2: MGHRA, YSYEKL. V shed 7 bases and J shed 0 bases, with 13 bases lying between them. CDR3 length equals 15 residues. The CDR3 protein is CASNPYVSSNQPQHF. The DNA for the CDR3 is TGCGCCAGCAACCCCTACGTGAGTAGCAATCAGCCCCAGCATTTT.

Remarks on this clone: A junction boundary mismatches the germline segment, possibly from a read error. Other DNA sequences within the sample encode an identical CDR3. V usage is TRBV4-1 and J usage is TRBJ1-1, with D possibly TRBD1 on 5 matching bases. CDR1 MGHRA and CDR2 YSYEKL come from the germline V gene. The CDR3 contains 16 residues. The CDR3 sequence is CASSQEVTALNTEAFF. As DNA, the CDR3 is TGCGCCAGCAGCCAAGAAGTGACAGCCTTGAACACTGAGGCTTTCTTT.

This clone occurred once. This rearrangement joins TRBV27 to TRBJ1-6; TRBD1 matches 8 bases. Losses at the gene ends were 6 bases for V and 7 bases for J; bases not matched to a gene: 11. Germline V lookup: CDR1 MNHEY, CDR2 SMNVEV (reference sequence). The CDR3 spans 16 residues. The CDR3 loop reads CASRKFPQGANSPLHF. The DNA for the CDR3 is TGTGCCAGCAGAAAATTTCCTCAGGGGGCCAATTCACCCCTCCACTTT.

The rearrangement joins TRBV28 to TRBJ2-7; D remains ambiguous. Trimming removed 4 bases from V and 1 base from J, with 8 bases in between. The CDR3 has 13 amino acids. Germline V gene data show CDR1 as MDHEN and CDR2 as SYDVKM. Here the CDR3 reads CASSSTRSYEQYF. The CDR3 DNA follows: TGTGCCAGCAGTTCGACACGATCCTACGAGCAGTACTTC.

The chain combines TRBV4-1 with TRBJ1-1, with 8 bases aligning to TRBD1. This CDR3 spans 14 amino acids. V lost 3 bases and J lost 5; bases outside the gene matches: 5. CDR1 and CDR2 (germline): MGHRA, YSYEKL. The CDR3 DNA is TGCGCCAGCAGCCAGGTGCAGGGGGCAACTGAAGCTTTCTTT. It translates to CASSQVQGATEAFF.

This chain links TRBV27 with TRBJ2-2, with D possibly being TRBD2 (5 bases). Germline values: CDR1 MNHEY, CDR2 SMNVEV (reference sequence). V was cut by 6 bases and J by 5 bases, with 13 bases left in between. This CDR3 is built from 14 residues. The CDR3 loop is CASRSTSFTGELFF. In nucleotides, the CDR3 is TGTGCCAGCAGGTCCACTAGTTTTACCGGGGAGCTGTTTTTT.